What follows are 24 T cell receptor beta chains derived from one specimen sequenced in a study of T cells in localized non-small cell lung cancer. Sequencing was performed with immunoSEQ multiplex PCR; in TCRdb, only in-frame clones are kept and a portion is missing. The table records fewer than 20,000 clones, 80% to 90% of them present only once. Sequencing was performed on peripheral blood, taken before any cancer treatment. Receptors originate from a male donor at least 60 years old with stage I lung adenocarcinoma.

The V gene is TRBV2, the J gene TRBJ1-5; possibly TRBD1 for D (6 bases). The V end was cut by 6 bases, the J end by 7 bases, with 19 bases between. This CDR3 contains 15 residues. Germline-derived CDR1 and CDR2 are SNHLY and FYNNEI. For the CDR3, the DNA is TGTGCCAGCAGCGAAACAGGGTTTGGGGGGCAGCCCCAGCATTTT. Its protein is CASSETGFGGQPQHF.

The chain recombines TRBV27 with TRBJ1-2; TRBD1 agrees at 7 bases. CDR1 is MNHEY, CDR2 SMNVEV, per germline (reference sequence). The CDR3 is 13 residues long. V lost 8 bases and J lost 2; bases outside the gene matches: 5. The CDR3 sequence: CASGLGGNYGYTF. For the CDR3, the DNA is TGTGCCAGCGGCTTAGGGGGCAACTATGGCTACACCTTC.

The count of this clone is one. This chain joins TRBV6-1 and TRBJ1-5; D is ambiguous. V lost 2 bases and J 3 bases, leaving 14 bases between the germline ends. There are 16 residues in the CDR3. Germline V CDR1 and CDR2: MNHNS, SASEGT. This chain's CDR3 is CASSEIKGSYNQPQHF. CDR3 nucleotides: TGTGCCAGCAGTGAAATCAAAGGGAGTTACAATCAGCCCCAGCATTTT.

This chain uses TRBV5-1 with TRBJ2-2, with 14 bases aligning to TRBD2. Losses at the gene ends were 3 bases for V and 5 bases for J; bases not matched to a gene: 6. The CDR3 has 17 amino acids. Looked up from germline, CDR1 is SGHRS and CDR2 is YFSETQ. CDR3 residues: CASSSGLAGVGTGELFF. In DNA form, the CDR3 reads TGCGCCAGCAGCTCGGGACTAGCGGGAGTGGGGACCGGGGAGCTGTTTTTT. The complete variable domain, with remaining parts taken from reference TRBV5-1 and TRBJ2-2, reads KAGVTQTPRYLIKTRGQQVTLSCSPISGHRSVSWYQQTPGQGLQFLFEYFSETQRNKGNFPGRFSGRQFSNSRSEMNVSTLELGDSALYLCASSSGLAGVGTGELFFGEGSRLTVL.

The chain has TRBV5-1 and TRBJ2-3; D uncertain. V lost 0 bases, J lost 7 bases, and 12 bases lay in between. The CDR3 totals 14 residues. CDR1 SGHRS and CDR2 YFSETQ come from the germline V gene. The CDR3 DNA reads as TGCGCCAGCAGCTTGGTTCCGGGTTCAAATACGCAGTATTTT. Translation: CASSLVPGSNTQYF.

This clone was observed a single time. The rearrangement uses TRBV7-9 and TRBJ1-6; TRBD1 aligns across 8 bases. Germline trimming cut 5 bases from V and 7 bases from J; bases unmatched to any gene: 7. From germline, CDR1 is SEHNR and CDR2 FQNEAQ (reference sequence). The CDR3 covers 15 residues. CDR3 nucleotides: TGTGCCAGCAGCCTTGGACAGGGAAGGAATTCACCCCTCCACTTT. Protein sequence: CASSLGQGRNSPLHF.

This chain joins TRBV7-2 and TRBJ2-1; 12 nucleotides line up with TRBD2. The trim removed 5 bases at V and 5 bases at J, leaving 1 base unmatched. Germline CDR1 SGHTA, CDR2 FQGNSA. The CDR3 totals 14 residues. CDR3 protein: CASSRTSGDNEQFF. In nucleotides, the CDR3 is TGTGCCAGCAGCCGGACTAGCGGGGACAATGAGCAGTTCTTC.

This chain uses TRBV7-9 with TRBJ2-7, with TRBD2 as a possible D gene (6 bases). This CDR3 spans 15 amino acids. Germline V CDR1 and CDR2: SEHNR, FQNEAQ (reference sequence). V was clipped by 5 bases and J by 1 base, with 15 bases between them. CDR3 sequence (DNA): TGTGCCAGCAGCCCGACTAGTTGGACTTCCTACGAGCAGTACTTC. This gives the protein CASSPTSWTSYEQYF.

The sample holds a few counts of this clone. This rearrangement joins TRBV7-9 to TRBJ2-1; 7 bases map to TRBD1. The germline CDR1 and CDR2 sequences are SEHNR and FQNEAQ (reference sequence). This CDR3 has 16 residues. Trimming cost V 5 bases and J 5 bases; bases outside gene matches: 12. Here the CDR3 DNA reads TGTGCCAGCAGCCCCCCCGGGACAGAGACTCACAATGAGCAGTTCTTC. Residues: CASSPPGTETHNEQFF.

In nucleotides, the CDR3 is TGTGCCATCAGTGTGTCGAGGCTCTATGGCTACACCTTC. It specifies CAISVSRLYGYTF. This chain links TRBV10-3 with TRBJ1-2; D unclear. This CDR3 has 13 residues. Between the trimmed V and J ends, which lost 4 bases and 4 bases, there was a span of 10 bases. Germline V lookup: CDR1 ENHRY, CDR2 SYGVKD.

The V gene is TRBV7-8, the J gene TRBJ1-1; no clear D. CDR1 SGHVS and CDR2 FQNEAQ come from the germline V gene. The CDR3 loop spans 17 amino acids. V shed 5 bases and J shed 2 bases, with 21 bases lying between them. The CDR3 is CASSLGRVYMKNTEAFF. The DNA for the CDR3 is TGTGCCAGCAGCCTCGGAAGGGTATACATGAAAAACACTGAAGCTTTCTTT.

This clone occurred once. J is TRBJ1-6 and V is TRBV2; D might be TRBD1 (6 bases). The V gene lost 6 bases and the J gene lost 9 bases, with 21 bases spanning the gap. The germline V gene has CDR1 SNHLY and CDR2 FYNNEI. The CDR3 extends over 16 amino acids. The DNA for the CDR3 is TGTGCCAGCAGCGCTGGAACAGGGAACCAGGGTTCACCCCTCCACTTT. Translation gives CASSAGTGNQGSPLHF. The variable domain in full, with the rest retrieved from reference TRBV2 and TRBJ1-6, is EPEVTQTPSHQVTQMGQEVILRCVPISNHLYFYWYRQILGQKVEFLVSFYNNEISEKSEIFDDQFSVERPDGSNFTLKIRSTKLEDSAMYFCASSAGTGNQGSPLHFGNGTRLTVT.

The V gene is TRBV7-2, the J gene TRBJ2-1; the D is unclear. V gave up 5 bases and J gave up 0 bases, with 5 bases separating them. The CDR3 is made up of 13 amino acids. Germline V gives CDR1 SGHTA, CDR2 FQGNSA. CDR3 DNA sequence: TGTGCCAGCAGCACCACCTCCTACAATGAGCAGTTCTTC. Its protein is CASSTTSYNEQFF.

The J gene is TRBJ2-2, the V gene TRBV29-1; no clear D. Germline CDR1 reads SQVTM; CDR2 reads ANQGSEA. Deletions cut 5 bases from V and 1 base from J, with 8 bases between. The CDR3 consists of 13 residues. Here the CDR3 DNA reads TGCAGCGTTTTACTTGAGAACACCGGGGAGCTGTTTTTT. Encoded protein: CSVLLENTGELFF.

The J gene is TRBJ1-1, the V gene TRBV4-1, with unresolved D. Trimming took off 0 bases at V and 3 bases at J, with 17 bases between the two ends. Germline V gene lookup returns CDR1 MGHRA and CDR2 YSYEKL. The CDR3 covers 17 residues. CDR3 amino acids: CASSQERRERQDTEAFF. Written as DNA, the CDR3 is TGCGCCAGCAGCCAAGAAAGGAGGGAGAGGCAGGACACTGAAGCTTTCTTT.

This chain uses TRBV28 with TRBJ1-1; D is undetermined. CDR1 and CDR2 (germline): MDHEN, SYDVKM. The V end was cut by 8 bases, the J end by 0 bases, with 16 bases between. The CDR3 spans 15 residues. The CDR3 reads CASAQRPPLNTEAFF. CDR3 nucleotides: TGTGCCAGCGCCCAAAGGCCACCCTTGAACACTGAAGCTTTCTTT.

The V call is TRBV5-1, the J call TRBJ2-7, with D perhaps matching TRBD1 or TRBD2 (6 bases each). CDR1 is SGHRS and CDR2 is YFSETQ in the germline V gene. The CDR3 has 15 amino acids. Between the trimmed V and J ends, which lost 0 bases and 3 bases, there was a span of 13 bases. CDR3 nucleotide sequence: TGCGCCAGCAGCTTGGCTCGGGGGCTACTCTACGAGCAGTACTTC. Translated, it gives CASSLARGLLYEQYF.

The V gene is TRBV2, the J gene TRBJ2-1; D tentatively reads TRBD1 or TRBD2 (5 bases each). The CDR3 contains 11 residues. V lost 3 bases to trimming and J lost 9 bases, with 6 bases between them. The V gene's germline CDR1 is SNHLY and CDR2 FYNNEI. CDR3 DNA sequence: TGTGCCAGCAGTGAGGGGGTTGAGCAGTTCTTC. Translating it yields CASSEGVEQFF.

The rearrangement links TRBV28 to TRBJ2-3, with TRBD1 matching over 7 bases. CDR3 length: 14 amino acids. V gave up 6 bases and J gave up 2 bases; unmatched junction bases: 5. Germline-derived CDR1 and CDR2 are MDHEN and SYDVKM. Here the CDR3 reads CASRTGQFTDTQYF. In DNA, the CDR3 is TGTGCCAGCAGAACGGGACAGTTCACAGATACGCAGTATTTT.

The CDR3: CAISVSGTHNSPLHF. CDR3 nucleotide sequence: TGTGCCATCAGTGTCTCCGGGACCCATAATTCACCCCTCCACTTT. The gene calls are TRBV10-3 and TRBJ1-6; possible D gene TRBD1, 5 bases. The germline gives CDR1 ENHRY, CDR2 SYGVKD. V was clipped by 4 bases and J by 5 bases, with 12 bases between them. This CDR3 is built from 15 residues.

The chain links TRBV4-3 to TRBJ1-1, with unresolved D. The V gene lost 0 bases and the J gene lost 4 bases, with 9 bases spanning the gap. CDR1 LGHNA and CDR2 YSLEER come from the germline V gene. The CDR3 is 14 residues long. CDR3 bases: TGCGCCAGCAGCCAAGATGCAAGGACCACTGAAGCTTTCTTT. Amino acids: CASSQDARTTEAFF.

The V and J genes are TRBV5-1 and TRBJ1-1, with TRBD1 identical over 8 bases. The ends lost 1 base at V and 11 bases at J; junction bases unmatched: 10. The CDR3 runs 14 residues. In germline, CDR1 is SGHRS, CDR2 YFSETQ. The CDR3 DNA reads as TGCGCCAGCAGCTTGCTGACAGGGGAAAATTTGGCTTTCTTT. Protein product: CASSLLTGENLAFF.

This sequence joins TRBV28 and TRBJ2-2; D unclear. The CDR3 is made up of 14 amino acids. The germline gives CDR1 MDHEN, CDR2 SYDVKM. V lost 6 bases and J 1 base, leaving 9 bases between the germline ends. CDR3 sequence reads: CASSRTVNTGELFF. The DNA of the CDR3 is TGTGCCAGCAGCCGGACGGTGAACACCGGGGAGCTGTTTTTT. The full variable domain, rest sourced from reference TRBV28 and TRBJ2-2, is DVKVTQSSRYLVKRTGEKVFLECVQDMDHENMFWYRQDPGLGLRLIYFSYDVKMKEKGDIPEGYSVSREKKERFSLILESASTNQTSMYLCASSRTVNTGELFFGEGSRLTVL.

This chain joins TRBV29-1 and TRBJ2-3, with 8 bases lining up with TRBD1. Germline CDR1 SQVTM, CDR2 ANQGSEA. CDR3 length: 16 residues. V was pared by 5 bases and J by 3 bases, with 13 bases of the junction left unmatched. CDR3 protein: CSVYLGAGGATDTQYF. The CDR3 DNA follows: TGCAGCGTTTACCTTGGCGCAGGGGGCGCAACAGATACGCAGTATTTT.